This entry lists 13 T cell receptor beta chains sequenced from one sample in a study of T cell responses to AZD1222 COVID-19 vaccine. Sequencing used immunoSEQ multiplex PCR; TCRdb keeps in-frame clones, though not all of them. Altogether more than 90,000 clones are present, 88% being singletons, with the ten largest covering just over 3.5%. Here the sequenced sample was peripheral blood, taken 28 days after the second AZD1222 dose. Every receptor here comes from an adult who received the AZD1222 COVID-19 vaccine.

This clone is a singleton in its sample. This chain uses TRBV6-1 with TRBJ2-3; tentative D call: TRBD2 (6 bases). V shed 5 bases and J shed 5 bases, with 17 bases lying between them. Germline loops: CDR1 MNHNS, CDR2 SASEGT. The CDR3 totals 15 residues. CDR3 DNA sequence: TGTGCCAGCAGTTCACAGCGGACGGGGGAAGATACGCAGTATTTT. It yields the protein CASSSQRTGEDTQYF.

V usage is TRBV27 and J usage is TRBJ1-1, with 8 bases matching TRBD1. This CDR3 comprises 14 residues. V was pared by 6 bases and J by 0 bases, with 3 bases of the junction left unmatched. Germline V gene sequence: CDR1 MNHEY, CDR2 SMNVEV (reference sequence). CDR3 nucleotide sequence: TGTGCCAGCAGGACAGGGGTGGTGAACACTGAAGCTTTCTTT. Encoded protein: CASRTGVVNTEAFF.

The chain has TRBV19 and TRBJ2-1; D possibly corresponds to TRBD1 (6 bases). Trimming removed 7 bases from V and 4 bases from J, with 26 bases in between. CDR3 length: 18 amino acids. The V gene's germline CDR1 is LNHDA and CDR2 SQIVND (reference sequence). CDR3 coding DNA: TGTGCCAGTAAGATTAGTCGTCTGCGGGCAGGGGAATACAATGAGCAGTTCTTC. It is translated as CASKISRLRAGEYNEQFF.

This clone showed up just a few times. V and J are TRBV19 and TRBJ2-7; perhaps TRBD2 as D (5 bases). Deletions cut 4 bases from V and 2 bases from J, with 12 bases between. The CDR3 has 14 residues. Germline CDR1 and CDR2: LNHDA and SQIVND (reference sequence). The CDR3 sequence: CASSTPGKTYEQYF. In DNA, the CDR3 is TGTGCCAGTAGTACACCGGGGAAAACCTACGAGCAGTACTTC.

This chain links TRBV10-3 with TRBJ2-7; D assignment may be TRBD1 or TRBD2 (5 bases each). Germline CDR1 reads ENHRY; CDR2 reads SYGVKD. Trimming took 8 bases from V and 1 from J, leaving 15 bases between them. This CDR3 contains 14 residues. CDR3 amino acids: CAIRKTADSYEQYF. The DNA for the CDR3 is TGTGCCATCCGAAAGACAGCGGATTCCTACGAGCAGTACTTC.

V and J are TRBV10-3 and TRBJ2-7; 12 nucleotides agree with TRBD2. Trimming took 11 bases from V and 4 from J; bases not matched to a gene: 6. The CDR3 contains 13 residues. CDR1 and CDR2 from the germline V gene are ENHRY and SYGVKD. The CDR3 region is CAVGTSGRYEQYF. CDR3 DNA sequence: TGTGCCGTCGGGACTAGCGGGCGATACGAGCAGTACTTC.

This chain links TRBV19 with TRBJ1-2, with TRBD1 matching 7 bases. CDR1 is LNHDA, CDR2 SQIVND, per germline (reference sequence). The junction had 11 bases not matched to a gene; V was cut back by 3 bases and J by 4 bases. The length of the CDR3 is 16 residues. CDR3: CASSMSAGTAGYGYTF. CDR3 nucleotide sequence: TGTGCCAGTAGTATGTCCGCCGGGACAGCAGGCTATGGCTACACCTTC.

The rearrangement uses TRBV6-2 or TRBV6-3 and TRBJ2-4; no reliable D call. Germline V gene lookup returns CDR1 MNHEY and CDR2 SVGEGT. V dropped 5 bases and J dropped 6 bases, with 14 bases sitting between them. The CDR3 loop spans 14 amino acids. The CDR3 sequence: CASSRRQPGNIQYF. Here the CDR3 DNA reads TGTGCCAGCAGTCGACGCCAGCCAGGAAACATTCAGTACTTC.

The CDR3 coding sequence is TGTGCCAGCAGCTCGACCGGGACAGGGACCTACGAGCAGTACTTC. It codes for CASSSTGTGTYEQYF. V and J are TRBV7-2 and TRBJ2-7; 9 nucleotides agree with TRBD1. Germline V gives CDR1 SGHTA, CDR2 FQGNSA. CDR3 length: 15 residues. V was clipped by 4 bases and J by 2 bases; unmatched bases: 6.

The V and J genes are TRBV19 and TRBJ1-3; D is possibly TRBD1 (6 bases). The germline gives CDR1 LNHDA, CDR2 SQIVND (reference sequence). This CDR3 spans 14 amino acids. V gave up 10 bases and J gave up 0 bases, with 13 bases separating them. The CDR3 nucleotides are TGTGCCACTAGGGACACCTACTCTGGAAACACCATATATTTT. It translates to CATRDTYSGNTIYF.

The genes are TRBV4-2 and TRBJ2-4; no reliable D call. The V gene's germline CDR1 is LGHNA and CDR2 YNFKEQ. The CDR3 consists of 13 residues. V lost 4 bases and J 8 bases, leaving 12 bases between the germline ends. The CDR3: CASSLMLGDIQYF. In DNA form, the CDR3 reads TGTGCCAGCAGCCTTATGCTTGGGGACATTCAGTACTTC.

The CDR3 region is CASSYVGGTSSYEQYF. Written as DNA, the CDR3 is TGTGCCAGCAGTTACGTCGGGGGAACGAGCTCCTACGAGCAGTACTTC. The V call is TRBV6-2 or TRBV6-3, the J call TRBJ2-7; the D gene is possibly TRBD2 (6 bases). Germline V gene lookup returns CDR1 MNHEY and CDR2 SVGEGT. This CDR3 comprises 16 residues. V dropped 2 bases and J dropped 0 bases, with 14 bases sitting between them.

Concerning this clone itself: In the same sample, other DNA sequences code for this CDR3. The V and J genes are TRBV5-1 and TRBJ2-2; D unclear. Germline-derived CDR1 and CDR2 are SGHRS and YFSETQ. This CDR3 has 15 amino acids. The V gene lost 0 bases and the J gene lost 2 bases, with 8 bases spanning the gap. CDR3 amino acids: CASSLDRGNTGELFF. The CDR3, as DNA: TGCGCCAGCAGCTTGGATCGAGGCAACACCGGGGAGCTGTTTTTT.